This note documents a single T cell receptor beta chain sequence. Its antigen remains unidentified. Qualities for individual bases were not recorded, and no much larger clone is one base off. The sample's time point label is to be understood as: baseline before first vaccination. Vaccinee samples were obtained from the UK trials COV001 and COV002, which included a single-blind randomized controlled phase 2/3 trial of AZD1222 (ChAdOx1 nCoV-19) in healthy adults. For TCRbeta chain sequencing, PBMC samples from trial participants were taken at day 0 and at day 28 after the second dose. The CDR3 regions of human TCRbeta chains were subjected to immunosequencing. Turning to the authors' computational methods: Repertoire TCRs were matched against a reference library of SARS-CoV-2-specific TCRs generated with the MIRA antigen-specificity platform. Breadth meant the fraction of unique TCRs that were SARS-CoV-2-associated, whereas depth meant the fraction of total T cells that were SARS-CoV-2-associated. Each spike-specific TCR was assigned to its reactive spike region and to a CD4 or CD8 class using the MIRA data. Log10-transformed breadth and depth values were compared by one-way ANOVA with Sidak's multiple comparisons tests. What TCRdb holds here is the immuneACCESS table cut down to in-frame rearrangements. Part of the clones is not present; checked against another copy, under half of the missing clones reflect an unresolved V gene, and the others are unexplained. V and J calls and clone size are copied from that table; D and trimming were computed from the DNA. For this sample the table gives approximately 100,000 clones, of which around 90% were detected only once. Jointly, the top ten make up about a sixth of the sample.

The sample originates from a study of T cell responses to AZD1222 COVID-19 vaccine (TCRdb year 2021). As for the study more broadly: AZD1222 recipients given second doses at about 4 weeks or at about 12 weeks were pooled, since spike-specific TCR depth and breadth were not found to differ between the two schedules. TCR sequencing covered some 250 trial participants: some 210 given two doses of AZD1222 and approximately 25 given two doses of MenACWY control vaccine. Enrollment into the trials was organized by age into subgroups of 18-55, 56-69 and 70-plus years, and those subgroups contained approximately 160, 26 and 62 TCR-sequenced participants, respectively. General study outcomes and caveats: No day 14 peak-response samples were available, so repertoires were characterized only after the peak T cell response. The vaccine-associated CD4 TCRs covered the entire spike protein, and the dominant responses fell in regions 160-218 and 743-854. The 56-69-year group was small, and its depth increase did not reach significance, likely because of low power. A significant rise in spike-specific TCR breadth and depth was observed after two AZD1222 doses relative to day 0 and relative to MenACWY recipients. Nearly half of unique spike-specific TCRs reportedly recognized epitopes outside regions mutated in the B.1.351 and B.1.1.7 variants. Conclusions about previously exposed vaccinees are limited, since just 6 or 7 AZD1222 recipients were seropositive for SARS-CoV-2 at baseline. Participants were mostly white British, with more females than males. The authors suggested clonal diversity may have been underestimated.

Including the terminal cysteine and phenylalanine, the CDR3 comprises 18 residues. Here the CDR3 DNA is all that survives: 54 bases in frame from base 1. The germline V and J ends show losses of 5 bases and 0 bases respectively, and no gene match explains 10 bases of the junction. CDR1 is given as MDHEN and CDR2 as SYDVKM, both from the germline V gene. This sequence uses TRBV28 and TRBJ2-6, with 7 junctional bases fitting TRBD1. This clonotype was obtained from an adult in good health. Sample: peripheral blood, taken on day 0 of AZD1222 vaccination. The sequenced DNA is TGTGCCAGCAGTCCGACCGGGACAGTCCCCTCTGGGGCCAACGTCCTGACTTTC. Its translation is CASSPTGTVPSGANVLTF.